This passage covers 15 T cell receptor beta chains from one sample sequenced in a study of T cell responses to AZD1222 COVID-19 vaccine. TCRdb's copy holds only in-frame clones and misses some; the assay was immunoSEQ multiplex PCR. The sample includes roughly 150,000 clones, nearly 95% of them seen just once. The material was peripheral blood, obtained on day 0 of AZD1222 vaccination. The receptor set was obtained from an adult in good health.

The V call is TRBV30, the J call TRBJ1-2; the D gene is possibly TRBD1 (5 bases). This CDR3 is built from 12 residues. Germline V lookup: CDR1 GTSNPN, CDR2 SVGIG (reference sequence). Trimming stripped 0 bases from V and 8 bases from J, with 10 bases between. CDR3 DNA sequence: TGTGCCTGGAGTGTGGGGGTGTTCGGCTACACCTTC. Translated: CAWSVGVFGYTF.

V is TRBV7-2 and J is TRBJ2-2; no definite D call. Trimming shortened V by 1 base and J by 0 bases, and 6 bases separated the two germline ends. The CDR3 has 15 residues. CDR1 is SGHTA and CDR2 is FQGNSA in the germline V gene. Here the CDR3 reads CASSLEFANTGELFF. CDR3 coding DNA: TGTGCCAGCAGCTTAGAGTTCGCGAACACCGGGGAGCTGTTTTTT.

The V gene is TRBV29-1, the J gene TRBJ2-3, with D uncertain. Trimming shortened V by 4 bases and J by 0 bases, and 8 bases separated the two germline ends. The CDR3 contains 13 residues. Germline values: CDR1 SQVTM, CDR2 ANQGSEA. In nucleotides, the CDR3 is TGCAGCGTTGTTGGCGGTAGCACAGATACGCAGTATTTT. It specifies CSVVGGSTDTQYF.

This sequence joins TRBV19 and TRBJ2-1; D is possibly TRBD2 (5 bases). CDR1 and CDR2 (germline): LNHDA, SQIVND (reference sequence). V shed 3 bases and J shed 1 base, with 13 bases lying between them. The CDR3 runs 16 residues. This chain's CDR3 is CASSIEGKASYNEQFF. CDR3 DNA: TGTGCCAGTAGTATTGAGGGTAAGGCGTCCTACAATGAGCAGTTCTTC.

CDR3 DNA sequence: TGTGCCAGCCGCCGGGGCGCCTTCTATGGCTACACCTTC. The encoded protein is CASRRGAFYGYTF. This chain uses TRBV28 with TRBJ1-2, with D possibly being TRBD1 (5 bases). Germline CDR1 reads MDHEN; CDR2 reads SYDVKM. The CDR3 spans 13 residues. V shed 8 bases and J shed 4 bases, with 14 bases lying between them.

The rearrangement uses TRBV5-8 and TRBJ1-2; D call uncertain. V was shortened by 0 bases and J by 3 bases, with 9 bases between the two germline ends. This CDR3 contains 14 residues. The germline V gene encodes CDR1 SGHTS and CDR2 YDEGEE. CDR3 sequence (DNA): TGTGCCAGCAGCTTGGGGCAGACTTACTATGGCTACACCTTC. Protein product: CASSLGQTYYGYTF.

CDR3 region: CASSESGVHYNEQFF. In DNA form, the CDR3 reads TGCGCCAGCAGTGAGTCAGGAGTGCACTACAATGAGCAGTTCTTC. J is TRBJ2-1 and V is TRBV10-1; D gene uncertain. Germline CDR1 and CDR2: WNHNN and SYGVQD (reference sequence). Between the trimmed V and J ends, which lost 0 bases and 3 bases, there was a span of 9 bases. This CDR3 spans 15 amino acids.

J is TRBJ2-1 and V is TRBV10-3, with 9 bases aligning to TRBD1. Trimming cost V 0 bases and J 5 bases; bases outside gene matches: 5. The CDR3 totals 16 residues. Germline lookup yields CDR1 ENHRY and CDR2 SYGVKD. CDR3 sequence: CAISESGTGRDNEQFF. In nucleotides, the CDR3 is TGTGCCATCAGTGAGTCCGGGACAGGGAGGGACAATGAGCAGTTCTTC.

This rearrangement joins TRBV11-2 to TRBJ1-6; 8 bases align to TRBD1. The CDR3 length is 13 residues. Germline V gene sequence: CDR1 SGHAT, CDR2 FQNNGV. The trim removed 5 bases at V and 11 bases at J, leaving 5 bases unmatched. The CDR3 sequence is CASSPDRVAPLHF. The CDR3, as DNA: TGTGCCAGCAGCCCGGACAGGGTAGCACCCCTCCACTTT.

The chain employs TRBV29-1 and TRBJ1-2; TRBD1 matches at 7 bases. The CDR3 contains 13 residues. The V segment lost 6 bases and the J segment 4 bases; nucleotides outside the gene matches: 8. The germline gives CDR1 SQVTM, CDR2 ANQGSEA. The DNA for the CDR3 is TGCAGCGTGAGGGGGCTGGGGATCTATGGCTACACCTTC. It codes for CSVRGLGIYGYTF.

The J gene is TRBJ1-2, the V gene TRBV19; 7 bases match TRBD1. Germline CDR1 LNHDA, CDR2 SQIVND (reference sequence). Trimming at V came to 5 bases and at J to 4 bases, leaving 10 bases not matched to a gene. The CDR3 has 15 amino acids. The CDR3 protein is CASSSQGGTLYGYTF. CDR3 coding DNA: TGTGCCAGTAGTTCCCAGGGGGGGACCCTCTATGGCTACACCTTC.

The genes are TRBV6-2 or TRBV6-3 and TRBJ1-4, with 12 bases that match TRBD1. The CDR3 contains 18 residues. CDR1 and CDR2 from the germline V gene are MNHEY and SVGEGT. Losses at the gene ends were 1 base for V and 3 bases for J; bases not matched to a gene: 6. The CDR3 here is CASSYLPGQGAANEKLFF. CDR3 in DNA: TGTGCCAGCAGTTACTTGCCGGGACAGGGGGCGGCTAATGAAAAACTGTTTTTT.

The chain links TRBV7-2 to TRBJ2-7; D gene ambiguous. Trimming took off 3 bases at V and 1 base at J, with 7 bases between the two ends. Germline CDR1 SGHTA, CDR2 FQGNSA. The CDR3 length is 13 residues. In DNA form, the CDR3 reads TGTGCCAGCAGCTTCCCTTCTTCCTACGAGCAGTACTTC. This codes for CASSFPSSYEQYF.

This chain links TRBV9 with TRBJ2-4, with D hard to call. This CDR3 has 16 residues. The germline CDR1 and CDR2 sequences are SGDLS and YYNGEE. The V end lost 1 base, the J end lost 0 bases, and 11 bases lay between the germline ends. The CDR3 here is CASSVRPGIAKNIQYF. The CDR3 DNA follows: TGTGCCAGCAGCGTACGACCTGGGATAGCCAAAAACATTCAGTACTTC.

The J gene is TRBJ2-7, the V gene TRBV6-2 or TRBV6-3; no reliable D call. V lost 2 bases to trimming and J lost 3 bases, with 8 bases between them. The germline CDR1 and CDR2 sequences are MNHEY and SVGEGT. The CDR3 runs to 13 residues. The CDR3 reads CASSYRVDYEQYF. In DNA, the CDR3 is TGTGCCAGCAGTTACCGTGTGGACTACGAGCAGTACTTC.